The next 7 T cell receptor beta chains were all read from a single sample in a study of T cell changes during pregnancy in multiple sclerosis. Profiling relied on immunoSEQ multiplex PCR, and the TCRdb table lists in-frame clones only, not all of them. Among about 75,000 clones listed, more than 80% were seen once. Source: peripheral blood, taken in the first trimester of pregnancy. These receptors came from a female donor in good health, enrolled as a control in a pregnancy study.

The V call is TRBV5-6, the J call TRBJ1-3; TRBD1 matches at 8 bases. The CDR3 extends over 16 amino acids. V shed 4 bases and J 4 bases; nucleotides not matched to a gene: 10. Germline V CDR1 and CDR2: SGHDT, YYEEEE. The CDR3 nucleotides are TGTGCCAGCAGCCTAGGGACAGGCCGATCCGGAAACACCATATATTTT. This codes for CASSLGTGRSGNTIYF. Full variable domain (outside the CDR3, taken from reference TRBV5-6 and TRBJ1-3): DAGVTQSPTHLIKTRGQQVTLRCSPKSGHDTVSWYQQALGQGPQFIFQYYEEEERQRGNFPDRFSGHQFPNYSSELNVNALLLGDSALYLCASSLGTGRSGNTIYFGEGSWLTVV.

The V and J genes are TRBV9 and TRBJ2-2; 9 bases align to TRBD2. Germline V gene data show CDR1 as SGDLS and CDR2 as YYNGEE. This CDR3 has 16 amino acids. After removal of 0 bases from V and 5 bases from J, the junction contained 5 bases not matched to a gene. CDR3 sequence: CASSVGAGGGTGELFF. Here the CDR3 DNA reads TGTGCCAGCAGCGTAGGAGCGGGGGGCGGGACCGGGGAGCTGTTTTTT.

This clone was seen only once. The chain combines TRBV7-2 with TRBJ1-2; possible D gene TRBD1, 5 bases. Germline CDR1 SGHTA, CDR2 FQGNSA. The CDR3 runs 13 residues. The V and J ends lost 0 bases and 10 bases respectively, with 12 bases between them. The CDR3, as DNA: TGTGCCAGCAGCTTAGCGCGCGCAGGGTACTACACCTTC. It translates to CASSLARAGYYTF.

The CDR3 DNA reads TGTGCCAGCAGCTTCGCAGGGGCGCCCAATCAGCCCCAGCATTTT. Amino acid sequence: CASSFAGAPNQPQHF. The chain is built from TRBV7-2 and TRBJ1-5; weak D call: TRBD1 (6 bases). This CDR3 is built from 15 residues. V lost 3 bases and J lost 3, with 12 bases in between. Germline loops: CDR1 SGHTA, CDR2 FQGNSA.

The DNA for the CDR3 is TGTGCCAGCGTTATCAGGGACAGGGGGCTACCCCTCCACTTT. This encodes CASVIRDRGLPLHF. V and J are TRBV2 and TRBJ1-6; 12 bases are shared with TRBD1. The CDR3 is 14 amino acids. The germline CDR1 and CDR2 sequences are SNHLY and FYNNEI. J lost 12 bases, V lost 8 bases, and 8 bases had no gene match.

The V gene is TRBV7-9, the J gene TRBJ1-1; D not certain. V was clipped by 4 bases and J by 4 bases, with 13 bases between them. CDR3 length equals 14 residues. Germline-derived CDR1 and CDR2 are SEHNR and FQNEAQ (reference sequence). The CDR3 loop reads CASSSVEWATEAFF. CDR3 in DNA: TGTGCCAGCAGCTCCGTTGAATGGGCCACTGAAGCTTTCTTT. Full variable domain (outside the CDR3, taken from reference TRBV7-9 and TRBJ1-1): DTGVSQNPRHKITKRGQNVTFRCDPISEHNRLYWYRQTLGQGPEFLTYFQNEAQLEKSRLLSDRFSAERPKGSFSTLEIQRTEQGDSAMYLCASSSVEWATEAFFGQGTRLTVV.

This clone was observed a few times. The chain combines TRBV7-8 with TRBJ1-1, with 8 bases that match TRBD1. There are 14 residues in the CDR3. Germline CDR1 SGHVS, CDR2 FQNEAQ. V shed 5 bases, J shed 7 bases, and the junction held 9 bases outside the gene matches. CDR3 sequence: CASSERTGTFEAFF. In nucleotides, the CDR3 is TGTGCCAGCAGCGAACGGACAGGGACGTTTGAAGCTTTCTTT.